This T cell receptor beta chain was documented in a study of shared clonotypes between healthy human individuals. About the research overall: Per donor, three plates held CD4 naive cells, three held CD4 memory, two held CD8 naive and one held CD8 memory.

TCRdb keeps only in-frame clones here, not all; method: immunoSEQ multiplex PCR. Here the sample spans some 1 million clones, 75% being singletons. The V end was cut by 10 bases, the J end by 0 bases, with 9 bases between. Germline lookup yields CDR1 ENHRY and CDR2 SYGVKD. The CDR3 consists of 13 residues. Healthy adults negative for HIV, lacking recent acute infections or vaccinations, served as donors. The split of CD4+ cells yielded CD45RA+ naive and CD45RA-negative memory subsets. On this clone itself: Its antigen is unknown.

General study results and limits: There were few donors, and this limited the genetic and exposure-history diversity represented.

Sequencing input: memory CD4+ T cells sorted from blood. As for subset: CD45RA-negative fraction. This clonotype was sampled from a man between 18 and 35 years old in good health. V usage is TRBV10-3 and J usage is TRBJ2-2; unclear D gene. CDR3 DNA sequence: TGTGCCAGCGGAGATGCGAACACCGGGGAGCTGTTTTTT. This codes for CASGDANTGELFF.